The rows below give T cell receptor beta chains drawn from one sample of a study of cytomegalovirus exposure and HLA in healthy donors. TCRdb's table, derived via immunoSEQ multiplex PCR, lists solely in-frame clones and lacks some. This table holds roughly 250,000 clones, 80% to 90% found once. Sequencing was performed on PBMCs. The source of these receptors is a woman between 40 and 50 years old in good health and CMV-seropositive. CDR3s include the opening cysteine and the closing phenylalanine or tryptophan. Each record gives: J gene, V gene, CDR3 protein.

TRBJ1-5 | TRBV29-1 | CSVERGQGTQPQHF
TRBJ1-5 | TRBV27 | CASSPGNQPQHF
TRBJ2-7 | TRBV18 | CASSPPQTVSYEQYF
TRBJ2-7 | TRBV7-9 | CASSLGSGRTSGSIYEQYF
TRBJ2-2 | TRBV6-6 | CASSSGLAGGGGELFF
TRBJ2-1 | TRBV29-1 | CSVPSQRTQGNEQFF
TRBJ2-2 | TRBV27 | CASRGLAGEANTGELFF
TRBJ2-7 | TRBV4-3 | CASSQDAAGGPYEQYF
TRBJ2-7 | TRBV15 | CATSRAMTSGSKNEQYF
TRBJ2-7 | TRBV29-1 | CSVEEGQGPSYEQYF
TRBJ2-7 | TRBV7-8 | CASSPPGQVWYEQYF
TRBJ2-7 | TRBV30 | CAWSVGSGLSYEQYF
TRBJ2-5 | TRBV5-1 | CASSLDLTSGSSETQYF
TRBJ2-5 | TRBV7-9 | CASSFPGTGGGETQYF
TRBJ2-3 | TRBV30 | CAWSVRAGGSDTQYF
TRBJ1-5 | TRBV30 | CAWSNNNQPQHF
TRBJ2-1 | TRBV12-5 | CASGPGTSASNEQFF
TRBJ1-2 | TRBV28 | CASSLSLGQTLYGYTF
TRBJ1-2 | TRBV6-1 | CASSEDRGRSHYGYTF
TRBJ2-5 | TRBV25-1 | CASSPRWGGGETQYF
TRBJ2-7 | TRBV7-2 | CASSFPQGVSYEQYF
TRBJ1-1 | TRBV7-9 | CASSLLRLENTEAFF
TRBJ2-7 | TRBV7-9 | CASSSGDNSYEQYF
TRBJ2-1 | TRBV5-6 | CASSLIAGGVNEQFF
TRBJ1-5 | TRBV27 | CASSPTGGSNQPQHF
TRBJ1-5 | TRBV7-9 | CASSVTGRNQPQHF
TRBJ2-7 | TRBV4-3 | CASSQDAATSYEQYF
TRBJ2-2 | TRBV4-1 | CASSQDVRRVSGRAGAGELFF
TRBJ1-4 | TRBV27 | CASSFTRGTANEKLFF
TRBJ2-1 | TRBV27 | CASSPLAELYNEQFF
TRBJ1-5 | TRBV7-2 | CASSLRRTGNSNQPQHF
TRBJ2-1 | TRBV5-5 | CASSFEGGPREQFF
TRBJ1-4 | TRBV6-6 | CASRKGQGDEKLFF
TRBJ1-1 | TRBV20-1 | CSALDQWTVFF
TRBJ1-4 | TRBV5-5 | CAGHRTVGGEKLFF
TRBJ1-6 | TRBV6-5 | CASSPSDRGPSPLHF
TRBJ2-7 | TRBV6-1 | CASRSFSGSYEQYF
. | TRBV5-1 | CASAPVGTFYEQYF
TRBJ2-7 | TRBV6-5 | CASRPGLGSYEQYF
TRBJ2-2 | TRBV6-7 | CASSYSKQGAGELFF
TRBJ1-2 | TRBV11-3 | CASSPSTDRVGYGYTF
TRBJ2-7 | TRBV4-2 | CASSQEDRGYEQYF
TRBJ2-7 | TRBV2 | CASSEPGTPTTWGLAETYEQYF
TRBJ2-7 | TRBV5-4 | CASSLGGAPYEQYF
TRBJ2-7 | TRBV28 | CASSLRTETNTYEQYF